These 8 T cell receptor beta chains share one sample of origin, sequenced in a study of blood T cell repertoires in COVID-19. Data came from immunoSEQ multiplex PCR; TCRdb stores just in-frame clones and leaves some out. The sample records about 260,000 clones, roughly 90% being singletons. The sample taken for sequencing was peripheral blood. The receptors come from a woman in her 30s with COVID-19, enrolled during active disease.

The chain recombines TRBV24-1 with TRBJ2-6, with D perhaps matching TRBD1 (6 bases). Between the trimmed V and J ends, which lost 4 bases and 2 bases, there was a span of 17 bases. CDR1 and CDR2 from the germline V gene are KGHDR and SFDVKD. This CDR3 region has 18 residues. The CDR3 is CATSEPEGESAGANVLTF. The CDR3 DNA reads as TGTGCCACCAGTGAGCCCGAGGGGGAGTCTGCTGGGGCCAACGTCCTGACTTTC.

The chain has TRBV20-1 and TRBJ2-3, with no clear D. CDR3 length: 15 amino acids. The V end lost 3 bases, the J end lost 8 bases, and 21 bases lay between the germline ends. Germline loops: CDR1 DFQATT, CDR2 SNEGSKA (reference sequence). Here the CDR3 DNA reads TGCAGTGCTAGTAATCCCCTCGATCCGAGTGGTACGCAGTATTTT. As protein: CSASNPLDPSGTQYF.

The chain is built from TRBV2 and TRBJ2-2; TRBD2 matches 7 bases. The V and J ends lost 2 bases and 4 bases, in that order; junction bases with no gene match: 7. CDR1 is SNHLY and CDR2 is FYNNEI in the germline V gene. The CDR3 totals 16 residues. CDR3 in DNA: TGTGCCAGCAGTGAAATGTGGACGGGAGGCACCGGGGAGCTGTTTTTT. This encodes CASSEMWTGGTGELFF.

The chain joins TRBV9 to TRBJ2-1; possibly TRBD2 for D (5 bases). This CDR3 contains 15 residues. V dropped 4 bases and J dropped 0 bases, with 11 bases sitting between them. Germline CDR1 reads SGDLS; CDR2 reads YYNGEE. The CDR3 sequence is CASSPTEGSYNEQFF. CDR3 nucleotides: TGTGCCAGCAGCCCGACCGAGGGCTCCTACAATGAGCAGTTCTTC.

The chain links TRBV29-1 to TRBJ1-2, with 9 bases aligning to TRBD1. V shed 6 bases, J shed 2 bases, and the junction held 7 bases outside the gene matches. The CDR3 is made up of 14 amino acids. Germline CDR1 SQVTM, CDR2 ANQGSEA. CDR3 region: CSVADRGTNYGYTF. DNA for the CDR3: TGCAGCGTGGCCGACAGGGGGACAAACTATGGCTACACCTTC.

The chain uses TRBV28 and TRBJ1-2; D ambiguous. The CDR3 length is 15 residues. Per the germline V gene, CDR1 is MDHEN and CDR2 is SYDVKM. Trimming took 7 bases from V and 5 from J, leaving 20 bases between them. The CDR3 region has the DNA TGTGCCAGCAACGCGGGAAGCCTTTTTTGGTATGGCTACACCTTC. This translates into CASNAGSLFWYGYTF.

This rearrangement joins TRBV4-1 to TRBJ1-2; 9 bases align to TRBD1. V shed 4 bases and J 7 bases; nucleotides not matched to a gene: 10. CDR3 length: 15 amino acids. CDR1 and CDR2 from the germline V gene are MGHRA and YSYEKL. CDR3 amino acids: CASSPRQGGISGYTF. In nucleotides, the CDR3 is TGCGCCAGCAGCCCGAGACAGGGGGGTATAAGTGGCTACACCTTC.

The rearrangement joins TRBV6-6 to TRBJ2-2; 7 bases line up with TRBD2. V shed 9 bases, J shed 0 bases, and the junction held 7 bases outside the gene matches. Germline CDR1 and CDR2: MNHNY and SVGAGI (reference sequence). The CDR3 is 15 amino acids. The CDR3 nucleotides are TGTGCCAGTCCTAGCGGTCGAACGAACACCGGGGAGCTGTTTTTT. Translated, it gives CASPSGRTNTGELFF.